Listed here are 22 T cell receptor beta chains from one sample, sequenced in a study of T cells in Graves' hyperthyroidism and ophthalmopathy. Amplification yielded TCR beta CDR3 regions, with RNA transcripts as the source. The HTBI set primed first-round TCR CDR3 RT-PCR. TCRdb used MiXCR to reprocess the multiplex PCR reads, holding one entry per CDR3 protein. The top ten hold around 9.6% of the sample, which has some 740,000 distinct CDR3 sequences, less than 15% seen once. Sequenced input: blood. These receptors all stem from a woman between 18 and 30 years old with Graves' hyperthyroidism.

The gene calls are TRBV6-9 and TRBJ2-2; D possibly corresponds to TRBD1 (6 bases). The CDR3 totals 15 residues. CDR1 and CDR2 from the germline V gene are MNHGY and SVAAGI. Trimming removed 7 bases from V and 6 bases from J, with 18 bases in between. CDR3 sequence reads: CASTSSNGQSGELFF. The CDR3 coding sequence is TGTGCCAGCACCTCTTCGAATGGACAGTCCGGGGAGCTGTTTTTT.

This clonotype occurred many times. The V and J genes are TRBV7-2 and TRBJ2-3; TRBD1 might be the D (5 bases). V was pared by 8 bases and J by 0 bases, with 15 bases between. The CDR3 is 15 amino acids. Germline lookup yields CDR1 SGHTA and CDR2 FQGNSA. CDR3 residues: CASGKTATSTDTQYF. The CDR3 DNA sequence: TGTGCCAGCGGAAAGACAGCAACTAGCACAGATACGCAGTATTTT.

This clonotype was counted many times. The genes are TRBV29-1 and TRBJ1-3; D gene ambiguous. V lost 1 base and J lost 4, with 11 bases in between. CDR1 is SQVTM and CDR2 is ANQGSEA in the germline V gene. The CDR3 is made up of 14 amino acids. CDR3 bases: TGCAGCGTTGAAGCGACGAGGAGAGGAAACACCATATATTTT. Residues: CSVEATRRGNTIYF.

Ten or more counts support this clonotype. J is TRBJ2-7 and V is TRBV20-1; D not resolved. Per the germline V gene, CDR1 is DFQATT and CDR2 is SNEGSKA (reference sequence). The ends were cut back, 6 bases at V and 1 base at J, with 10 bases in the middle. CDR3 length: 12 residues. CDR3 nucleotide sequence: TGCAGTGCCGGTCAAGGGTCCTACGAGCAGTACTTC. This encodes CSAGQGSYEQYF.

This clonotype has a count of ten or more. V is TRBV11-2 and J is TRBJ2-5; no definite D call. V was trimmed by 3 bases and J by 5 bases, leaving 7 bases between them. The V gene's germline CDR1 is SGHAT and CDR2 FQNNGV. CDR3 length: 12 residues. The CDR3 loop is CASSFTFETQYF. The CDR3 DNA follows: TGTGCCAGCAGCTTTACATTTGAGACCCAGTACTTC.

In its sample, this clonotype was seen many times. This sequence joins TRBV14 and TRBJ2-1; 9 bases are shared with TRBD2. CDR1 is SGHDN, CDR2 FVKESK, per germline. V trimming: 3 bases; J trimming: 7 bases; junction bases outside the gene matches: 10. The CDR3 is made up of 16 amino acids. CDR3 region: CASSQAGTSRSNEQFF. Here the CDR3 DNA reads TGTGCCAGCAGCCAGGCCGGGACTAGCCGCAGTAATGAGCAGTTCTTC.

This clonotype was counted many times. V gene TRBV5-5 combines with J gene TRBJ2-7; D may correspond to TRBD1 or TRBD2 (5 bases each). This CDR3 spans 17 amino acids. Trimming cost V 4 bases and J 4 bases, with 24 bases left between them. The V gene's germline CDR1 is SGHKS and CDR2 YYEKEE (reference sequence). The DNA for the CDR3 is TGTGCCAGCAGCCGGGGTTGGGGTTCCGGGGCGGAATACGAGCAGTACTTC. As protein: CASSRGWGSGAEYEQYF.

This clonotype was detected many times. The V and J genes are TRBV2 and TRBJ2-7; D call uncertain. Germline V lookup: CDR1 SNHLY, CDR2 FYNNEI. V was trimmed by 2 bases and J by 2 bases, leaving 13 bases between them. The CDR3 covers 15 residues. The CDR3 is CASSEHKWAAYEQYF. CDR3 nucleotides: TGTGCCAGCAGTGAACATAAATGGGCAGCCTACGAGCAGTACTTC.

V is TRBV10-3 and J is TRBJ2-7; maybe TRBD2 (6 bases). Trimming removed 4 bases from V and 9 bases from J, with 22 bases in between. Per germline, CDR1 ENHRY and CDR2 SYGVKD. The CDR3 consists of 15 residues. The CDR3 here is CAISGAWDLRPWQYF. The DNA for the CDR3 is TGTGCCATCAGTGGAGCGTGGGACTTGCGTCCCTGGCAGTACTTC.

V gene TRBV11-3 combines with J gene TRBJ2-7; 13 bases fit TRBD2. The junction had 8 bases not matched to a gene; V was cut back by 5 bases and J by 4 bases. Germline V lookup: CDR1 SGHNT, CDR2 YENEEA. The CDR3 contains 16 residues. The CDR3 coding sequence is TGTGCCAGCAGCCATGGACTAGCGGGAGTGTCTTACGAGCAGTACTTC. Translation gives CASSHGLAGVSYEQYF.

This clonotype appeared many times. The chain has TRBV18 and TRBJ2-1, with a tentative D call TRBD2 (6 bases). The CDR3 sequence is 14 residues long. Germline loops: CDR1 KGHSH, CDR2 LQKENI. V lost 5 bases to trimming and J lost 7 bases, with 15 bases between them. CDR3 region: CASSVGRTYNEQFF. Written as DNA, the CDR3 is TGTGCCAGCTCAGTAGGGAGGACTTATAATGAGCAGTTCTTC.

About this clonotype itself: Germline and junction disagree at one end, which may indicate a read error. The rearrangement uses TRBV7-9 and TRBJ2-1; 7 positions agree with TRBD2. Germline V gives CDR1 SEHNR, CDR2 FQNEAQ (reference sequence). The CDR3 loop spans 16 amino acids. The CDR3 DNA follows: TGCGCCAGCAGCCGAAAAGCGGGATCCCCCTACAATGAGCAGTTCTTC. Amino acid sequence: CASSRKAGSPYNEQFF. Looking up the rest from reference TRBV7-9 and TRBJ2-1 gives the full variable domain: DTGVSQNPRHKITKRGQNVTFRCDPISEHNRLYWYRQTLGQGPEFLTYFQNEAQLEKSRLLSDRFSAERPKGSFSTLEIQRTEQGDSAMYLCASSRKAGSPYNEQFFGPGTRLTVL.

This clonotype was seen more than once but under ten times. This chain joins TRBV5-1 and TRBJ2-7; 12 nucleotides match TRBD2. CDR3 length: 16 amino acids. The germline V gene has CDR1 SGHRS and CDR2 YFSETQ. V shed 0 bases, J shed 4 bases, and the junction held 5 bases outside the gene matches. CDR3 sequence (DNA): TGCGCCAGCAGCTTGGCCCCGGGACTAGCGGGTTACGAGCAGTACTTC. This translates into CASSLAPGLAGYEQYF.

This clonotype showed up just a few times. J is TRBJ2-3 and V is TRBV2; D ambiguous. This CDR3 region has 17 residues. V lost 2 bases to trimming and J lost 1 base, with 16 bases between them. The germline gives CDR1 SNHLY, CDR2 FYNNEI. CDR3 protein: CASSETRVLGGTDTQYF. CDR3 sequence (DNA): TGTGCCAGCAGTGAAACCCGGGTTCTTGGGGGCACAGATACGCAGTATTTT.

This clonotype was counted at least ten times. The chain employs TRBV2 and TRBJ1-1; D might be TRBD1 (6 bases). V was pared by 9 bases and J by 4 bases, with 15 bases between. Germline lookup yields CDR1 SNHLY and CDR2 FYNNEI. CDR3 length: 13 amino acids. CDR3 nucleotides: TGTGCCAGGAGGGAGACAGGTTTCACTGAAGCTTTCTTT. Encoded protein: CARRETGFTEAFF.

This clonotype was seen only a few times. The chain has TRBV11-2 and TRBJ1-2; the D gene is possibly TRBD1 (5 bases). This CDR3 region has 13 residues. The germline V gene has CDR1 SGHAT and CDR2 FQNNGV. V was pared by 3 bases and J by 7 bases, with 12 bases between. Written as DNA, the CDR3 is TGTGCCAGCAGCTTGGGAGGGGCGCTTGGCTACACCTTC. This codes for CASSLGGALGYTF. The full variable domain, rest sourced from reference TRBV11-2 and TRBJ1-2, is EAGVAQSPRYKIIEKRQSVAFWCNPISGHATLYWYQQILGQGPKLLIQFQNNGVVDDSQLPKDRFSAERLKGVDSTLKIQPAKLEDSAVYLCASSLGGALGYTFGSGTRLTVV.

This sequence joins TRBV4-2 and TRBJ2-7, with D possibly matching TRBD1 (5 bases). The length of the CDR3 is 15 residues. V lost 4 bases and J lost 6, with 19 bases in between. Germline assignment: CDR1 LGHNA and CDR2 YNFKEQ. CDR3 protein: CASSPQGQGRSEQYF. DNA of the CDR3: TGTGCCAGCAGCCCTCAGGGCCAGGGCAGGTCCGAGCAGTACTTC.

This clonotype was recorded many times. V and J are TRBV2 and TRBJ1-2; D is unresolved. Per germline, CDR1 SNHLY and CDR2 FYNNEI. The CDR3 length is 15 residues. V was shortened by 3 bases and J by 2 bases, with 13 bases between the two germline ends. As DNA, the CDR3 is TGTGCCAGCAGTGAGTCGAGGACTCTCAACTATGGCTACACCTTC. It is translated as CASSESRTLNYGYTF.

The sample holds many counts of this clonotype. The chain carries TRBV6-2 or TRBV6-3 and TRBJ2-3, with TRBD2 matching 7 bases. CDR1 and CDR2 (germline): MNHEY, SVGEGT. V lost 2 bases, J lost 6 bases, and 11 bases stayed unmatched. The CDR3 runs to 16 residues. CDR3 nucleotides: TGTGCCAGCAGTTACCCTAGGGACTATATCGTGGATACGCAGTATTTT. It translates to CASSYPRDYIVDTQYF.

This clonotype was counted ten times or more. The chain uses TRBV28 and TRBJ2-1; no firm D call. V was pared by 3 bases and J by 3 bases, with 6 bases between. CDR1 and CDR2 (germline): MDHEN, SYDVKM. This CDR3 contains 13 residues. This chain's CDR3 is CASSFSGYNEQFF. The CDR3 region has the DNA TGTGCCAGCAGTTTTTCGGGCTACAATGAGCAGTTCTTC.

This clonotype has more than one count but fewer than ten. The chain combines TRBV6-1 with TRBJ2-2, with 7 bases matching TRBD2. This CDR3 is 17 amino acids long. Trimming at V came to 5 bases and at J to 1 base, leaving 10 bases not matched to a gene. Germline V gene sequence: CDR1 MNHNS, CDR2 SASEGT. The CDR3 sequence: CASSSFRGEGNTGELFF. CDR3 nucleotide sequence: TGTGCCAGCAGTTCTTTCCGTGGGGAGGGGAACACCGGGGAGCTGTTTTTT.

This clonotype was seen ten or more times. This CDR3 is CASSHSAFSTEAFF. The CDR3, as DNA: TGTGCCAGCAGCCACTCGGCGTTTTCCACTGAAGCTTTCTTT. This sequence joins TRBV11-2 and TRBJ1-1; no clear D gene. This CDR3 is built from 14 residues. Between the trimmed V and J ends, which lost 5 bases and 4 bases, there was a span of 14 bases. The germline CDR1 and CDR2 sequences are SGHAT and FQNNGV.